Sequencing of this TCR beta chain was carried out in a study of response to subunit inactivated influenza vaccine. The ends were cut back, 9 bases at V and 6 bases at J, with 21 bases in the middle. Germline V lookup: CDR1 KGHDR, CDR2 SFDVKD. This CDR3 has 15 residues. This clonotype was picked up a small number of times. Its specificity is unknown. Study observations and caveats: Authors suggested few new T cells are recruited by each seasonal influenza vaccination.

A single record per CDR3 protein comes from TCRdb applying MiXCR to the RT-PCR reads. The repertoire holds about 800,000 distinct CDR3 sequences, with 21% as singletons. The clonotype comes from a man aged 45 to 65 who received an inactivated influenza vaccine. This rearrangement joins TRBV24-1 to TRBJ2-3; the D is unclear. The sequenced sample was PBMCs from blood, obtained 5 days after vaccination. This CDR3 reads CATAPNDRYTDTQYF. The CDR3 bases are TGTGCCACCGCACCCAACGACCGTTACACCGATACGCAGTATTTT.